What follows describes a single TCR beta chain. Antigen: not known. These data are taken from a study of T cells in tuberculosis. Assay: immunoSEQ multiplex PCR; the TCRdb copy retains only in-frame clones and omits some. The table lists 20,000 to 25,000 clones, less than 97% of them singletons. Study-wide results and limits: Smaller distances to GMM-specific TCRs suggested their expansion in active tuberculosis. Shorter CDR3-alpha in active tuberculosis partly drove smaller distances.

At study entry, adolescents had tuberculin skin tests and IGRA screening. Source material: PBMCs. This receptor was identified in a donor aged 10-35 years with latent tuberculosis or without tuberculosis infection.

This chain's CDR3 is CASSQVAVSDEKLFF. DNA for the CDR3: TGCGCCAGCAGCCAAGTTGCGGTCAGCGATGAAAAACTGTTTTTT. The chain combines TRBV4-1 with TRBJ1-4; D is unresolved. Germline assignment: CDR1 MGHRA and CDR2 YSYEKL. V was pared by 1 base and J by 6 bases, with 12 bases between. The CDR3 covers 15 residues.